The 20 T cell receptor beta chains below were found in one sample sequenced in a study of identical twins. MiXCR, applied by TCRdb to the 5' RACE reads, yields one record per CDR3 protein. Counted here are approximately 550,000 distinct CDR3 sequences, approximately 20% occurring once; the ten biggest clones make up 0.4% to 0.6%. The sample was also reused in another study, on yellow fever vaccine responses in identical twins.

Sequenced material: CD4+ T cells sorted from blood. These receptors all stem from a young woman in good health.

The chain carries TRBV20-1 and TRBJ2-2; 7 nucleotides align to TRBD1. Germline V lookup: CDR1 DFQATT, CDR2 SNEGSKA (reference sequence). After removal of 4 bases from V and 2 bases from J, the junction contained 4 bases not matched to a gene. The CDR3 has 14 residues. The CDR3 bases are TGCAGTGCTACCGGGACAGTAAACACCGGGGAGCTGTTTTTT. Translating gives CSATGTVNTGELFF.

This chain connects TRBV12-3 or TRBV12-4 to TRBJ2-6, with 7 bases aligning to TRBD1. V dropped 7 bases and J dropped 0; count of bases not matched to a gene: 9. The CDR3 extends over 17 amino acids. The CDR3 nucleotides read TGTGCCAGCAATGGACAGGTTCTAAGCTCTGGGGCCAACGTCCTGACTTTC. It codes for CASNGQVLSSGANVLTF.

This clonotype was recorded a few times. The chain has TRBV27 and TRBJ2-7, with 7 positions matching TRBD2. CDR3 length: 14 residues. V trimming: 4 bases; J trimming: 5 bases; junction bases outside the gene matches: 8. The germline CDR1 and CDR2 sequences are MNHEY and SMNVEV (reference sequence). CDR3 nucleotides: TGTGCCAGCAGTTCACAGACTAGCAGAGACGAGCAGTACTTC. It codes for CASSSQTSRDEQYF.

This clonotype was seen only a few times. This rearrangement joins TRBV19 to TRBJ1-2; D not resolved. The CDR3 length is 14 residues. Germline CDR1 reads LNHDA; CDR2 reads SQIVND (reference sequence). The V end lost 10 bases, the J end lost 8 bases, and 23 bases lay between the germline ends. The CDR3 region has the DNA TGTGCCACCAGGAACGCCGGACGTACTATCGGCTACACCTTC. Its protein is CATRNAGRTIGYTF.

The V call is TRBV6-5, the J call TRBJ1-1; no firm D call. The germline V and J ends were trimmed by 3 bases and 1 base, with 9 bases remaining between them. The CDR3 covers 14 residues. Germline lookup yields CDR1 MNHEY and CDR2 SVGAGI. CDR3 protein: CASSYDPTNTEAFF. CDR3 bases: TGTGCCAGCAGTTATGACCCAACGAACACTGAAGCTTTCTTT.

This chain links TRBV20-1 with TRBJ1-1; D is possibly TRBD1 (5 bases). The CDR3 extends over 12 amino acids. Trimming cost V 6 bases and J 7 bases, with 15 bases left between them. CDR1 and CDR2 from the germline V gene are DFQATT and SNEGSKA (reference sequence). The CDR3 spells CSAQGVAFEAFF. CDR3 sequence (DNA): TGCAGTGCCCAGGGAGTGGCGTTTGAAGCTTTCTTT.

The chain combines TRBV12-3 or TRBV12-4 with TRBJ1-1; possible D gene TRBD1, 6 bases. CDR3 size: 13 residues. Trimming left V 6 bases short and J 5 bases short, with 13 bases between. The CDR3 bases are TGTGCCAGCAGAATGGGGGGGGCGACTGAAGCTTTCTTT. Amino acids: CASRMGGATEAFF.

V and J are TRBV5-6 and TRBJ2-2; D is unclear. The CDR3 sequence is 14 residues long. Trimming cost V 2 bases and J 3 bases, with 8 bases left between them. CDR1 is SGHDT and CDR2 is YYEEEE in the germline V gene. The CDR3 region is CASSFPGYTGELFF. CDR3 DNA sequence: TGTGCCAGCAGCTTCCCAGGTTACACCGGGGAGCTGTTTTTT.

The J gene is TRBJ2-2, the V gene TRBV3-1; either TRBD1 or TRBD2 may supply D (5 bases each). CDR3 length: 14 amino acids. V lost 4 bases, J lost 4 bases, and 10 bases lay in between. Germline assignment: CDR1 LGHDT and CDR2 YNNKEL (reference sequence). This chain's CDR3 is CASSPWDGTGELFF. The CDR3 DNA sequence: TGTGCCAGCAGCCCTTGGGACGGCACCGGGGAGCTGTTTTTT.

The chain joins TRBV12-3 or TRBV12-4 to TRBJ2-7; 8 bases map to TRBD2. The V gene end was trimmed by 5 bases and the J gene end by 2 bases; junction bases not matched to a gene: 8. This CDR3 contains 15 residues. The CDR3 coding sequence is TGTGCCAGCAGTCCTCCGGGGCGGGAGGCCTACGAGCAGTACTTC. It encodes CASSPPGREAYEQYF.

This clonotype was recorded a few times. The rearrangement joins TRBV5-1 to TRBJ1-1, with D possibly TRBD1 on 6 matching bases. From germline, CDR1 is SGHRS and CDR2 YFSETQ. Trimming removed 2 bases at V and 1 base at J, with 12 bases between. The CDR3 consists of 15 residues. The chain's CDR3 is CASSLWGLGNTEAFF. The CDR3 DNA is TGCGCCAGCAGCTTATGGGGGCTGGGGAACACTGAAGCTTTCTTT.

The V call is TRBV5-1, the J call TRBJ2-2; 11 bases match TRBD2. There are 22 residues in the CDR3. The V and J ends lost 6 bases and 1 base, in that order; junction bases with no gene match: 23. The germline CDR1 and CDR2 sequences are SGHRS and YFSETQ. Written as DNA, the CDR3 is TGCGCCAGCACCGCGGGGCCCACTAGCGGGGGAGATCATCTTCTGAACACCGGGGAGCTGTTTTTT. Amino acids: CASTAGPTSGGDHLLNTGELFF. The entire variable domain, with the rest obtained from reference TRBV5-1 and TRBJ2-2, is as follows: KAGVTQTPRYLIKTRGQQVTLSCSPISGHRSVSWYQQTPGQGLQFLFEYFSETQRNKGNFPGRFSGRQFSNSRSEMNVSTLELGDSALYLCASTAGPTSGGDHLLNTGELFFGEGSRLTVL.

The chain joins TRBV20-1 to TRBJ2-4, with D possibly being TRBD1 or TRBD2 (5 bases each). Germline assignment: CDR1 DFQATT and CDR2 SNEGSKA (reference sequence). The ends were cut back, 6 bases at V and 9 bases at J, with 24 bases in the middle. There are 15 residues in the CDR3. The CDR3 region is CSARPGTYSTGIQYF. Here the CDR3 DNA reads TGCAGTGCCCGGCCCGGGACGTACTCGACCGGCATTCAGTACTTC.

This clonotype was observed once. J is TRBJ2-5 and V is TRBV7-8, with TRBD1 matching 7 bases. The J segment lost 1 base and the V segment lost 4 bases, leaving 9 bases of the junction unmatched. The length of the CDR3 is 16 residues. In germline, CDR1 is SGHVS, CDR2 FQNEAQ. The CDR3 reads CASSSKRGQFQETQYF. The CDR3 nucleotides are TGTGCCAGCAGCTCTAAAAGGGGACAGTTCCAAGAGACCCAGTACTTC.

This chain links TRBV5-1 with TRBJ2-1; the match to TRBD1 covers 8 bases. CDR1 and CDR2 (germline): SGHRS, YFSETQ. This CDR3 spans 15 amino acids. V trimming: 0 bases; J trimming: 7 bases; junction bases outside the gene matches: 6. The CDR3 DNA reads TGCGCCAGCAGCTTGGGTGGACAGGGTTGGAATGAGCAGTTCTTC. It encodes CASSLGGQGWNEQFF.

This clonotype was counted only a few times. The genes are TRBV5-6 and TRBJ2-6; D unclear. The CDR3 extends over 17 amino acids. Trimming took off 0 bases at V and 4 bases at J, with 14 bases between the two ends. Per the germline V gene, CDR1 is SGHDT and CDR2 is YYEEEE. CDR3 coding DNA: TGTGCCAGCAGCTTGGGAATCAACCTGATCGGGGCCAACGTCCTGACTTTC. Amino acids: CASSLGINLIGANVLTF.

This clonotype came up a few times. The J gene is TRBJ1-2, the V gene TRBV11-2, with TRBD1 identical over 7 bases. Germline-derived CDR1 and CDR2 are SGHAT and FQNNGV. V shed 0 bases and J 5 bases; nucleotides not matched to a gene: 12. CDR3 length equals 17 residues. The CDR3 reads CASSLDPDRAQWYGYTF. The CDR3 DNA reads TGTGCCAGCAGCTTAGATCCCGACAGGGCTCAATGGTATGGCTACACCTTC.

The chain employs TRBV6-1 and TRBJ2-5, with TRBD2 matching 7 bases. V trimming: 6 bases; J trimming: 7 bases; junction bases outside the gene matches: 8. CDR3 length equals 13 residues. Germline V gene lookup returns CDR1 MNHNS and CDR2 SASEGT. The CDR3 DNA reads as TGTGCCAGCAGCACGGGACTAACAGGGACCCAGTACTTC. This translates into CASSTGLTGTQYF.

This chain links TRBV21-1 with TRBJ2-2. TRBV21-1 is a pseudogene. This CDR3 is built from 18 residues. This CDR3 reads CASSKVETPSSNTGELFF. The DNA for the CDR3 is TGTGCCAGCAGCAAAGTTGAGACACCGTCGTCGAACACCGGGGAGCTGTTTTTT.

CDR3 in amino acids: CASSSKTLAGVGAVELFF. The CDR3 bases are TGCGCCAGCAGCTCGAAGACCTTAGCGGGAGTGGGTGCGGTGGAGCTGTTTTTT. The rearrangement joins TRBV5-1 to TRBJ2-2; 9 bases are a match to TRBD2. There are 18 residues in the CDR3. Germline assignment: CDR1 SGHRS and CDR2 YFSETQ. V lost 3 bases, J lost 10 bases, and 19 bases stayed unmatched.